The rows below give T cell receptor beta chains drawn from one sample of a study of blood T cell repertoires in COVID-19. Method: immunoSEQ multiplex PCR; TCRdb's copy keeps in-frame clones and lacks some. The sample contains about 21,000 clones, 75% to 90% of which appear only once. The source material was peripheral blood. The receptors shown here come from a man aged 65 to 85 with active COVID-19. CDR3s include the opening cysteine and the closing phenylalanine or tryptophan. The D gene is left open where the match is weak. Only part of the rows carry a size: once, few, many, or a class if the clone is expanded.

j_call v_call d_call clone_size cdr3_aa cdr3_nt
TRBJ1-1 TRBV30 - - CAWSFGGAPEAFF TGTGCCTGGAGTTTCGGGGGGGCCCCTGAAGCTTTCTTT
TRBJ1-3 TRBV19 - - CASSIARNTIYF TGTGCCAGTAGTATAGCTCGAAACACCATATATTTT
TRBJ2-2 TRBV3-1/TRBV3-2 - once CASSFLDTGELFF TGTGCCAGCAGCTTTCTCGACACCGGGGAGCTGTTTTTT
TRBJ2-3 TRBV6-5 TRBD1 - CASCRDRGMDTQYF TGTGCCAGCTGTCGGGACAGGGGGATGGATACGCAGTATTTT
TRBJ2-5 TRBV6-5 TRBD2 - CASSRLAGGETQYF TGTGCCAGCAGCAGACTAGCGGGAGGCGAGACCCAGTACTTC
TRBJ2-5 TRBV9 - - CASSVVAGGFGETQYF TGTGCCAGCAGCGTAGTGGCCGGGGGATTCGGGGAGACCCAGTACTTC
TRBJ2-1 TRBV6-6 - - CASSYPGSYNEQFF TGTGCCAGCAGTTATCCGGGCTCCTACAATGAGCAGTTCTTC
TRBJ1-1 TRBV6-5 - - CASRLGPNTEAFF TGTGCCAGCAGGTTGGGGCCAAACACTGAAGCTTTCTTT
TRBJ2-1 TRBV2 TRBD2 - CASRPTSGRLNEQFF TGTGCCAGCAGGCCTACTAGCGGGAGGTTAAATGAGCAGTTCTTC
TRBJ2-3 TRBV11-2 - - CASSLGTGNTQYF TGTGCCAGCAGCCTAGGTACCGGGAATACGCAGTATTTT
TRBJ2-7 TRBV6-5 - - CASSPSRAASEQYF TGTGCCAGCAGCCCGTCTAGAGCGGCTAGCGAGCAGTACTTC
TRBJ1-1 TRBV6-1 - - CASSFPGGNTEAFF TGTGCCAGCAGCTTCCCAGGTGGAAACACTGAAGCTTTCTTT
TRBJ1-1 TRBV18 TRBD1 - CASSPSGTGVVAFF TGTGCCAGCTCACCGAGCGGGACAGGGGTAGTAGCTTTCTTT
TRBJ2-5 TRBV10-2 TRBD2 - CASRTGTSTYQETQYF TGCGCCAGCAGAACCGGGACTAGCACGTACCAAGAGACCCAGTACTTC
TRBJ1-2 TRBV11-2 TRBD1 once CASSLGHRGSVFGYTF TGTGCCAGCAGCTTAGGGCACAGGGGGTCCGTATTCGGCTACACCTTC
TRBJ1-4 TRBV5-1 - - CASSPGHPGGEKLFF TGCGCCAGCAGTCCGGGACACCCGGGTGGGGAAAAACTGTTTTTT
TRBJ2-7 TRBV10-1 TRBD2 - CASSESTASGRYEQYF TGCGCCAGCAGTGAGTCGACGGCTAGCGGGAGATACGAGCAGTACTTC
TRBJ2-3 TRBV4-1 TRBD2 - CASSQEGEGTQYF TGCGCCAGCAGCCAAGAAGGGGAGGGTACGCAGTATTTT
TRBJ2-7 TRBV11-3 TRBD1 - CASSLDFEGGGRYEQYF TGTGCCAGCAGCTTAGATTTCGAAGGGGGCGGCCGGTACGAGCAGTACTTC
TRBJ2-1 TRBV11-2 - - CASSKGGSASEQFF TGTGCCAGCAGCAAAGGGGGTAGCGCGAGTGAGCAGTTCTTC
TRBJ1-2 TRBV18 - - CASSPELSEGYTF TGTGCCAGCTCACCCGAACTCTCGGAGGGCTACACCTTC
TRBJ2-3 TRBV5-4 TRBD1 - CASRLDRGYTDTQYF TGTGCCAGCAGACTCGACAGGGGTTACACAGATACGCAGTATTTT
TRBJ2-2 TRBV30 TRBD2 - CAWSGGLAGRRYTGELFF TGTGCCTGGAGTGGGGGACTAGCGGGAAGGAGGTACACCGGGGAGCTGTTTTTT
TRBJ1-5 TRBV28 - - CASSRYGSNQPQHF TGTGCCAGCAGTAGATACGGGAGCAATCAGCCCCAGCATTTT
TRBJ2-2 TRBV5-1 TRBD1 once CASSPGQGRGELFF TGCGCCAGCAGCCCTGGACAGGGTAGAGGGGAGCTGTTTTTT
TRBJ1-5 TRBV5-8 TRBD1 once CASSLTGGSNQPQHF TGTGCCAGCAGCTTGACAGGGGGAAGCAATCAGCCCCAGCATTTT
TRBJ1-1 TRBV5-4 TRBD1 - CASSAKDRGPLNTEAFF TGTGCCAGCAGCGCTAAGGACAGGGGGCCCTTAAACACTGAAGCTTTCTTT
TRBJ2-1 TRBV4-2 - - CASSVGLYNEQFF TGTGCCAGCAGCGTGGGACTTTACAATGAGCAGTTCTTC
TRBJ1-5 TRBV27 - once CASSPLRGVDQPQHF TGTGCCAGCAGTCCCCTCCGGGGGGTAGATCAGCCCCAGCATTTT
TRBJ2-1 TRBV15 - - CATSRGFGRTYNEQFF TGTGCCACCAGCAGGGGCTTCGGGAGAACGTACAATGAGCAGTTCTTC
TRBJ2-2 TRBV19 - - CASSIKNTGELFF TGTGCCAGTAGTATCAAGAACACCGGGGAGCTGTTTTTT
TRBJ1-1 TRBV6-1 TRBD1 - CASSEGGGSQEAFF TGTGCCAGCAGTGAAGGAGGGGGCAGTCAGGAAGCTTTCTTT
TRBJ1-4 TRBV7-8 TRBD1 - CASSLDRDRGSEKLFF TGTGCCAGCAGCTTAGACAGGGACAGGGGGAGTGAAAAACTGTTTTTT
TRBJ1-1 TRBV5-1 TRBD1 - CASRSGTENTEAFF TGCGCCAGCAGATCGGGGACAGAGAACACTGAAGCTTTCTTT
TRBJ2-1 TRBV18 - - CASSQGDYNEQFF TGTGCCAGCTCACAAGGGGATTACAATGAGCAGTTCTTC
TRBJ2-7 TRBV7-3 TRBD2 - CASSSGLAGDEQYF TGTGCCAGCAGCTCGGGACTAGCGGGGGACGAGCAGTACTTC
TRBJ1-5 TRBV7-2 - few CASSLGGSGRAQHF TGTGCCAGCAGCTTAGGAGGGTCAGGGAGGGCCCAGCATTTT
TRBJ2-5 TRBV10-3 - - CAISELDSQETQYF TGTGCCATCAGTGAGCTTGACTCCCAAGAGACCCAGTACTTC
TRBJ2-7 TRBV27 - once CASRPFSRPYEQYF TGTGCCAGCAGACCGTTTAGCCGACCCTACGAGCAGTACTTC
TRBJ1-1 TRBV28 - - CASSFIGMEAFF TGTGCCAGCAGTTTTATCGGTATGGAAGCTTTCTTT